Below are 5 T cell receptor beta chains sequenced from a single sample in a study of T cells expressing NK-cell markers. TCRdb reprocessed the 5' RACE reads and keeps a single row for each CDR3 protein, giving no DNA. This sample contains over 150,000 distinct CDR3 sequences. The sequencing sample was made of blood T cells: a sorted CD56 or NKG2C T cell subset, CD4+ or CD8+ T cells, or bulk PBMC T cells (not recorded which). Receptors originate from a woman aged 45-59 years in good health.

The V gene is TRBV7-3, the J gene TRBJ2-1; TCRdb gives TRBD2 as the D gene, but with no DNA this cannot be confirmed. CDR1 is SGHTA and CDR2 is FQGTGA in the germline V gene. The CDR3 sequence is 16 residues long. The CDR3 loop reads CASSPGGGLAGYEQFF.

CDR3 amino acids: CAWDRDSGLKNEQFF. The chain recombines TRBV30 with TRBJ2-1; TCRdb gives TRBD2 as the D gene, but with no DNA this cannot be confirmed. The germline gives CDR1 GTSNPN, CDR2 SVGIG (reference sequence). CDR3 size: 15 residues.

The CDR3: CASRPGLAGDLETQYF. The V and J genes are TRBV3-1 and TRBJ2-5; TCRdb indicates TRBD2, and absent DNA this call remains unverified. This CDR3 contains 16 residues. Germline V CDR1 and CDR2: LGHDT, YNNKEL (reference sequence).

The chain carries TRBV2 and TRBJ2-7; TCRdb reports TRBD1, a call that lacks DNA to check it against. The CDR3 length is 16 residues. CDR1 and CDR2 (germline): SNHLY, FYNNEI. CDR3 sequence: CASSEAGTGGTYEQYF. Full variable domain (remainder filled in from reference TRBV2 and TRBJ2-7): EPEVTQTPSHQVTQMGQEVILRCVPISNHLYFYWYRQILGQKVEFLVSFYNNEISEKSEIFDDQFSVERPDGSNFTLKIRSTKLEDSAMYFCASSEAGTGGTYEQYFGPGTRLTVT.

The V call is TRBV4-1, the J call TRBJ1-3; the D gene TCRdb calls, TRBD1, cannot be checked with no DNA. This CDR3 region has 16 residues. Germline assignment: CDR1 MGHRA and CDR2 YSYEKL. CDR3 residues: CASSQSERSLGNTIYF.